The TCR beta chain described here comes from a study of blood T cell repertoires in COVID-19. Study at large: Material from acute and convalescent COVID-19 was sourced from the United States, Italy and Spain.

Authors' processing steps: Amplified reference gene primers provided the basis for estimating nucleated cell counts. The method was immunoSEQ multiplex PCR; TCRdb's version includes in-frame clones alone and lacks a portion of them. V and J calls plus clone size are reproduced from that table; the DNA served to infer D and trimming. The data contain about 54,000 clones, 80% to 85% of them singletons. This CDR3 comprises 12 residues. In germline, CDR1 is LGHDT, CDR2 YNNKEL (reference sequence). Between the trimmed V and J ends, which lost 5 bases and 3 bases, there was a span of 7 bases. The sample consisted of peripheral blood. The source is a human donor in a cohort sampled during active or convalescent COVID-19. The J gene is TRBJ2-5, the V gene TRBV3-1 (or the pseudogene TRBV3-2), with D possibly TRBD1 on 6 matching bases. CDR3 bases: TGTGCCAGCAGCAGGGACAAAGAGACCCAGTACTTC. This sequence encodes CASSRDKETQYF.